The clone carrying this T cell receptor (beta chain) has only a few counts. Its cognate antigen is unknown. The junction had 21 bases not matched to a gene; V was cut back by 1 base and J by 6 bases. There are 21 residues in the CDR3. The V gene's germline CDR1 is LGHDT and CDR2 YNNKEL (reference sequence). This sample is drawn from a study of T cells in Graves' hyperthyroidism and ophthalmopathy. Study-wide results and caveats: Stable hyperthyroidism was told apart from ophthalmopathy by a model built on 13 V-J features. Model predictions of ophthalmopathy came a median approximately 6 months before onset. Blood also held most thyroid clonotypes expanded beyond 0.001.

RNA transcripts yielded amplified TCR beta CDR3 regions. Primed by the HTBI set, a first-round RT-PCR was run on the TCR CDR3. Using its own MiXCR run on the multiplex PCR reads, TCRdb lists one record per CDR3 protein. The table lists fewer than 700,000 distinct CDR3 sequences, 17% of them singletons, with roughly 15% in the top ten. This chain connects TRBV3-1 to TRBJ2-1; TRBD2 matches 10 bases. This receptor was obtained from a woman in her late teens or twenties with Graves' ophthalmopathy. The sequenced sample consisted of blood. In DNA, the CDR3 is TGTGCCAGCAGCCAAGTTGGTTTTACTAGCGGGACAAACAAGGGTTCCAATGAGCAGTTCTTC. Residues: CASSQVGFTSGTNKGSNEQFF.